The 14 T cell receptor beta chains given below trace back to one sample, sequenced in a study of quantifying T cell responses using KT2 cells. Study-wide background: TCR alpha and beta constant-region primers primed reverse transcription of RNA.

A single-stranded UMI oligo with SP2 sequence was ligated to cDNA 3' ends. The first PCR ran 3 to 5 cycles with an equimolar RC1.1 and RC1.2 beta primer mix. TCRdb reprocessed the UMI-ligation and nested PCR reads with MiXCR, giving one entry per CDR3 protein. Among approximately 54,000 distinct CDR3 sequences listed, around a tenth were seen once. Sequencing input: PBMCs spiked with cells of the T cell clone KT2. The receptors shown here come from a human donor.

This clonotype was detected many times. This chain's CDR3 is CASTHFLTGIDTEAFF. The CDR3, as DNA: TGTGCCAGCACCCATTTTCTTACAGGGATCGACACTGAAGCTTTCTTT. The chain carries TRBV6-1 and TRBJ1-1; D is perhaps TRBD1 (6 bases). Trimming pared 7 bases from V and 3 bases from J, leaving 21 bases between. CDR3 length: 16 residues. Germline V CDR1 and CDR2: MNHNS, SASEGT.

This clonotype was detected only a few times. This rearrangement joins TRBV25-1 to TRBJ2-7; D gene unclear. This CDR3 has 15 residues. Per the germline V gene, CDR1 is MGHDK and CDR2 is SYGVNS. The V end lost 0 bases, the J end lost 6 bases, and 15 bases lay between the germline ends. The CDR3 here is CASSEYNSLPPEQYF. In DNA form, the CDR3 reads TGTGCCAGCAGTGAATACAACAGCCTACCCCCCGAGCAGTACTTC.

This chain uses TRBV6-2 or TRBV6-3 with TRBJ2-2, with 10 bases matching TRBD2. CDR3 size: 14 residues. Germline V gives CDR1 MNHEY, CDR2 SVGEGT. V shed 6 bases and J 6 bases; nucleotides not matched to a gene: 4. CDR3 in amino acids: CASSLAGVAGELFF. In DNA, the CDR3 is TGTGCCAGCAGCCTAGCGGGAGTGGCCGGGGAGCTGTTTTTT.

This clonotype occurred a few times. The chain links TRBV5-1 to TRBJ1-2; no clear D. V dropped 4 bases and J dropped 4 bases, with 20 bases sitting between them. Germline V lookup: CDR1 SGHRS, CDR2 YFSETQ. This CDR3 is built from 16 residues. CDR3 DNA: TGCGCCAGCAGCGCCCGGACGGACCGGGTCCTCTATGGCTACACCTTC. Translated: CASSARTDRVLYGYTF.

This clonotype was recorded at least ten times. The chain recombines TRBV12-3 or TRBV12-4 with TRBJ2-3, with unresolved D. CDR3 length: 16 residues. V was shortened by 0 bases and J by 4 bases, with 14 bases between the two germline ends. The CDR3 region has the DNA TGTGCCAGCAGTTTAGCCTCGACATTTGTGGCAGATACGCAGTATTTT. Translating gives CASSLASTFVADTQYF.

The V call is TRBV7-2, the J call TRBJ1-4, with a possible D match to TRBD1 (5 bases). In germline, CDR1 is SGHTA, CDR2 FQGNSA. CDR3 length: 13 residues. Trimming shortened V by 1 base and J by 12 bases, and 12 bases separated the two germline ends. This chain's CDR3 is CASSLDQGRELFF. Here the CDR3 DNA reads TGTGCCAGCAGCTTAGACCAGGGTCGTGAACTGTTTTTT. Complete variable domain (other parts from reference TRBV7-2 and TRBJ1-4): GAGVSQSPSNKVTEKGKDVELRCDPISGHTALYWYRQSLGQGLEFLIYFQGNSAPDKSGLPSDRFSAERTGGSVSTLTIQRTQQEDSAVYLCASSLDQGRELFFGSGTQLSVL.

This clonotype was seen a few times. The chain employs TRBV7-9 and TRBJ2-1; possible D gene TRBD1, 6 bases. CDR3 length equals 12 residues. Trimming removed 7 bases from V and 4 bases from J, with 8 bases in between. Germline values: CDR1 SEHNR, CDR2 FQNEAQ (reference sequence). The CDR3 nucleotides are TGTGCCAGCACCCAGGGGTACAATGAGCAGTTCTTC. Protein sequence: CASTQGYNEQFF.

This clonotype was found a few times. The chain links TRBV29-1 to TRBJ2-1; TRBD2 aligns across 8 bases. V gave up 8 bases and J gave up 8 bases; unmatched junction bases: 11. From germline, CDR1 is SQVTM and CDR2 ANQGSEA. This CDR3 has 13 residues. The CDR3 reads CSPRGGFFDEQFF. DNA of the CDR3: TGCAGCCCTCGGGGGGGGTTTTTCGATGAGCAGTTCTTC.

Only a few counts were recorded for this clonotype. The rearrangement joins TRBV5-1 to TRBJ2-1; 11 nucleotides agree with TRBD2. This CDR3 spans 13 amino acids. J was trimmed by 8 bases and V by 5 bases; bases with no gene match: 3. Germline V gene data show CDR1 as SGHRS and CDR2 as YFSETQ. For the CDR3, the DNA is TGCGCCAGCAGGACTAGCGGGGCGGATGAGCAGTTCTTC. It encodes CASRTSGADEQFF.

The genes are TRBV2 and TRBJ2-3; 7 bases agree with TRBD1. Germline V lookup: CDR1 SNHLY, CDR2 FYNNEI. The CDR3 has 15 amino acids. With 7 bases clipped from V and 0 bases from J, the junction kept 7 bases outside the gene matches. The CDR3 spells CASKGAAASTDTQYF. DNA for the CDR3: TGTGCCAGCAAGGGGGCCGCGGCTAGCACAGATACGCAGTATTTT.

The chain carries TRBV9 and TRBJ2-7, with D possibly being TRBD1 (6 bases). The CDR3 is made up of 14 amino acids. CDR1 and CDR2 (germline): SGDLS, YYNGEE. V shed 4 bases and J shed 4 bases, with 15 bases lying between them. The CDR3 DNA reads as TGTGCCAGCAGCAAAACACAGGGTTCTTACGAGCAGTACTTC. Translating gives CASSKTQGSYEQYF.

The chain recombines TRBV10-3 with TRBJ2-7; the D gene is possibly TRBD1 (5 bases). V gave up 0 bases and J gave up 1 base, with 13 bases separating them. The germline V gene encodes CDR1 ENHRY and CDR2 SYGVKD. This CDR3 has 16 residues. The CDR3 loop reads CAISESILGASYEQYF. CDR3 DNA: TGTGCCATCAGTGAGTCGATTCTTGGGGCTTCCTACGAGCAGTACTTC.

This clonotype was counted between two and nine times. The CDR3 loop reads CASSQSGRGQDGQYF. The CDR3 DNA is TGCGCCAGCAGTCAATCGGGCAGGGGACAAGATGGGCAGTACTTC. V usage is TRBV23-1 and J usage is TRBJ2-7; the D gene is possibly TRBD1 (6 bases). TRBV23-1 is designated an ORF whose function remains uncertain. The CDR3 sequence is 15 residues long. Trimming pared 0 bases from V and 9 bases from J, leaving 18 bases between.

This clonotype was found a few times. The CDR3 region has the DNA TGTGCCAGCAGCAAGAGGACAGGGTATAGTTTCACTGAAGCTTTCTTT. This gives the protein CASSKRTGYSFTEAFF. This chain joins TRBV21-1 and TRBJ1-1; the DNA was not compared with TRBD1, the D call given in the table. TRBV21-1 is a recognized pseudogene. The CDR3 length is 16 residues.